This T cell receptor beta chain derives from a study of cytomegalovirus exposure and HLA in healthy donors. Broader study findings: Cytomegalovirus association was assigned to about 150 TCR beta chains.

PCR was performed using 60 Vbeta and 13 Jbeta primers. Assay used: immunoSEQ multiplex PCR; TCRdb lists only in-frame clones, some missing. The table includes about 150,000 clones, 85% detected once. This CDR3 region has 16 residues. V lost 4 bases to trimming and J lost 7 bases; unmatched junction nucleotides: 15. The germline CDR1 and CDR2 sequences are SGHNT and YYREEE (reference sequence). About this clone: Its antigen remains unidentified.

The receptor comes from a young woman in good health and CMV-seronegative. The genes are TRBV5-4 and TRBJ2-7; 9 bases fit TRBD2. Material for sequencing was PBMCs. The CDR3 sequence: CASSLPGGGRAGEQYF. The CDR3 region has the DNA TGTGCCAGCAGCCTGCCTGGCGGCGGGAGGGCCGGAGAGCAGTACTTC.